This record concerns one TCR beta chain sequence. The source of the sample is a study of blood T cell repertoires in COVID-19. The wider study: The study drew acute and convalescent COVID-19 samples from the United States, Italy and Spain. Sources were T cells, B-cell-depleted T cells, or PBMCs; the material itself was cDNA or gDNA.

The authors' processing: Reference gene primer amplification gave nucleated cell count estimates. Sequenced by immunoSEQ multiplex PCR; TCRdb stores in-frame clones only, minus some. The V and J calls and clone size come from that table; D and trimming were worked out from the DNA. The table records some 40,000 clones, approximately 86% of them present only once. Material for sequencing was peripheral blood. This TCR came from a man aged 65-85 years with acute or convalescent COVID-19.

DNA of the CDR3: TGTGCCAGCAGCTTGAAGGTCACCGACTTGGGCTATGGCTACACCTTC. It yields the protein CASSLKVTDLGYGYTF. The chain recombines TRBV5-4 with TRBJ1-2; no definite D call. Trimming took off 1 base at V and 4 bases at J, with 17 bases between the two ends. CDR1 and CDR2 (germline): SGHNT, YYREEE (reference sequence). This CDR3 is 16 amino acids long.